This T cell receptor (beta chain) was sequenced in a study of shared clonotypes between healthy human individuals. TCRdb keeps only in-frame clones here, not all; method: immunoSEQ multiplex PCR. This repertoire shows approximately 460,000 clones, approximately 77% found once; its top ten account for around 12%. Material: PBMCs. The sequence derives from a woman between 40 and 50 years old in good health. Some clones in this sample may be carry-over from other donors' samples.

The CDR3 is CASSGQGSYNEQFF. Here the CDR3 DNA reads TGTGCCAGCAGTGGGCAGGGATCCTACAATGAGCAGTTCTTC. The chain joins TRBV2 to TRBJ2-1; possible D gene TRBD1, 5 bases. This CDR3 contains 14 residues. The V and J ends lost 4 bases and 1 base respectively, with 8 bases between them. Germline V gives CDR1 SNHLY, CDR2 FYNNEI.